The 30 T cell receptor beta chains listed next were all sequenced from one sample in a study of blood T cell repertoires in COVID-19. Some clones are missing from TCRdb's copy, which holds only in-frame ones; the method was immunoSEQ multiplex PCR. Of roughly 220,000 clones in the sample, around 87% are singletons; the top ten hold approximately 3.8%. Sequencing input: PBMCs or T cells enriched from blood (not recorded which). These receptor sequences come from a woman between 18 and 29 years old in a cohort exposed to, infected with or recovered from COVID-19 (not recorded which).

This clone appeared once. V gene TRBV7-9 combines with J gene TRBJ1-2; D ambiguous. Trimming removed 3 bases from V and 8 bases from J, with 16 bases in between. The CDR3 loop spans 14 amino acids. Germline values: CDR1 SEHNR, CDR2 FQNEAQ (reference sequence). CDR3 sequence (DNA): TGTGCCAGCAGCTTGTCCCGAGGTGTCTCCGGCTACACCTTC. Amino acids: CASSLSRGVSGYTF.

This clone appeared a single time. The J gene is TRBJ2-7, the V gene TRBV7-9, with D possibly matching TRBD2 (6 bases). Germline V gene sequence: CDR1 SEHNR, CDR2 FQNEAQ (reference sequence). The V end was cut by 5 bases, the J end by 6 bases, with 17 bases between. The CDR3 loop spans 14 amino acids. The CDR3 DNA reads TGTGCCAGCAGCCAAGACTTGACTAGTCGCGAGCAGTACTTC. This gives the protein CASSQDLTSREQYF.

The chain links TRBV5-1 to TRBJ2-2, with TRBD1 identical over 10 bases. Germline values: CDR1 SGHRS, CDR2 YFSETQ. The V and J ends lost 3 bases and 6 bases, in that order; junction bases with no gene match: 5. The CDR3 has 15 residues. The CDR3 here is CASSWGTGAAGELFF. DNA for the CDR3: TGCGCCAGCAGCTGGGGGACAGGGGCGGCCGGGGAGCTGTTTTTT.

This rearrangement joins TRBV10-1 to TRBJ2-1; 9 bases agree with TRBD1. The germline V gene has CDR1 WNHNN and CDR2 SYGVQD (reference sequence). After removal of 2 bases from V and 8 bases from J, the junction contained 7 bases not matched to a gene. This CDR3 is built from 15 residues. CDR3 DNA sequence: TGCGCCAGCAGTGAGGCCGGGACAGGGTTTTATGAGCAGTTCTTC. Translating gives CASSEAGTGFYEQFF.

This clone was picked up a small number of times. The chain combines TRBV11-2 with TRBJ2-2, with TRBD2 identical over 10 bases. The V segment lost 2 bases and the J segment 3 bases; nucleotides outside the gene matches: 6. This CDR3 contains 17 residues. Germline CDR1 is SGHAT and CDR2 is FQNNGV. Here the CDR3 DNA reads TGTGCCAGCAGCTTAAAGCCCGGACTAGCGGACACCGGGGAGCTGTTTTTT. The encoded protein is CASSLKPGLADTGELFF.

The J gene is TRBJ1-5, the V gene TRBV12-3 or TRBV12-4; weak D call: TRBD1 (6 bases). The CDR3 sequence is 13 residues long. The ends were cut back, 5 bases at V and 4 bases at J, with 9 bases in the middle. Written as DNA, the CDR3 is TGTGCCAGCAGTCCGGACAGAAATCAGCCCCAGCATTTT. Amino acids: CASSPDRNQPQHF.

This clone has at least ten counts. The CDR3 here is CASSERQESYNEQFF. The CDR3 region has the DNA TGTGCCAGCAGTGAAAGACAGGAATCCTACAATGAGCAGTTCTTC. The V and J genes are TRBV6-1 and TRBJ2-1; D is perhaps TRBD1 (6 bases). Germline CDR1 MNHNS, CDR2 SASEGT. This CDR3 contains 15 residues. V dropped 2 bases and J dropped 1 base, with 9 bases sitting between them.

The gene calls are TRBV19 and TRBJ1-5, with D possibly matching TRBD1 (6 bases). Trimming shortened V by 5 bases and J by 6 bases, and 14 bases separated the two germline ends. The CDR3 has 14 amino acids. Per germline, CDR1 LNHDA and CDR2 SQIVND (reference sequence). CDR3 coding DNA: TGTGCCAGTAGTTTGGGAGTAGGGGGTCAGCCCCAGCATTTT. Protein: CASSLGVGGQPQHF.

This clone showed up just once. The chain is built from TRBV5-4 and TRBJ2-7; possible D gene TRBD2, 6 bases. V was cut by 4 bases and J by 5 bases, with 16 bases left in between. The V gene's germline CDR1 is SGHNT and CDR2 YYREEE (reference sequence). This CDR3 contains 14 residues. This chain's CDR3 is CASSQGGRSDEQYF. As DNA, the CDR3 is TGTGCCAGCAGCCAGGGAGGAAGGAGCGACGAGCAGTACTTC.

The chain recombines TRBV11-3 with TRBJ2-2; D is undetermined. The CDR3 runs to 14 residues. The V and J ends lost 1 base and 5 bases respectively, with 8 bases between them. Germline V CDR1 and CDR2: SGHNT, YENEEA. CDR3 DNA sequence: TGTGCCAGCAGCTTAGGGTACTTAACCGGGGAGCTGTTTTTT. It translates to CASSLGYLTGELFF.

The table lists this clone with a count of one. V and J are TRBV5-6 and TRBJ2-7; 7 bases line up with TRBD1. The germline CDR1 and CDR2 sequences are SGHDT and YYEEEE. The trim removed 4 bases at V and 0 bases at J, leaving 7 bases unmatched. The CDR3 length is 15 residues. The CDR3 bases are TGTGCCAGCAGCACGACAGGGTTTAACTCCTACGAGCAGTACTTC. Translated, it gives CASSTTGFNSYEQYF.

This chain uses TRBV5-4 with TRBJ1-4; 8 bases align to TRBD1. Germline lookup yields CDR1 SGHNT and CDR2 YYREEE (reference sequence). V was clipped by 4 bases and J by 8 bases; unmatched bases: 10. CDR3 size: 15 residues. The DNA of the CDR3 is TGTGCCAGCAGCCCTTGGGGGACAGGAGAGGAAAAACTGTTTTTT. Translating gives CASSPWGTGEEKLFF.

The chain is built from TRBV7-5 and TRBJ1-1; the table gives TRBD1 as D, unverified against the DNA. TRBV7-5 is a pseudogene. CDR3 length: 14 amino acids. The CDR3 is CARSLARGVTEAFF. CDR3 DNA sequence: TGTGCCAGAAGCTTAGCTAGGGGTGTAACTGAAGCTTTCTTT.

The chain links TRBV5-1 to TRBJ1-1; D might be TRBD1 (5 bases). Trimming cost V 3 bases and J 1 base, with 13 bases left between them. Per germline, CDR1 SGHRS and CDR2 YFSETQ. This CDR3 is built from 15 residues. CDR3 loop: CASSWRDAGNTEAFF. The CDR3 DNA is TGCGCCAGCAGCTGGCGGGACGCGGGGAACACTGAAGCTTTCTTT.

This clone turned up a few times. The chain employs TRBV11-3 and TRBJ2-2; TRBD2 agrees at 7 bases. The V gene end was trimmed by 7 bases and the J gene end by 5 bases; junction bases not matched to a gene: 7. Per the germline V gene, CDR1 is SGHNT and CDR2 is YENEEA. CDR3 length: 14 amino acids. In nucleotides, the CDR3 is TGTGCCAGCAAGGGCGGGAGAGTTACCGGGGAGCTGTTTTTT. The encoded protein is CASKGGRVTGELFF.

The rearrangement links TRBV2 to TRBJ2-3; 13 bases are shared with TRBD2. Germline lookup yields CDR1 SNHLY and CDR2 FYNNEI. V lost 4 bases and J lost 0; bases outside the gene matches: 4. The CDR3 totals 17 residues. This CDR3 reads CASSVLAGGRSTDTQYF. The CDR3 bases are TGTGCCAGCAGTGTACTAGCGGGGGGGCGGAGCACAGATACGCAGTATTTT.

This sequence joins TRBV4-2 and TRBJ2-1; TRBD1 aligns across 7 bases. CDR3 length: 15 amino acids. V gave up 0 bases and J gave up 5 bases; unmatched junction bases: 4. The germline V gene has CDR1 LGHNA and CDR2 YNFKEQ. This CDR3 reads CASSQETGLNNEQFF. CDR3 DNA sequence: TGTGCCAGCAGCCAAGAGACAGGGCTAAACAATGAGCAGTTCTTC.

V gene TRBV11-2 combines with J gene TRBJ1-5, with D perhaps TRBD1 (5 bases). There are 13 residues in the CDR3. Trimming stripped 5 bases from V and 7 bases from J, with 12 bases between. In germline, CDR1 is SGHAT, CDR2 FQNNGV. DNA of the CDR3: TGTGCCAGCAGCGCAGGGTCTCAACAGCCCCAGCATTTT. Translated, it gives CASSAGSQQPQHF.

Concerning this clone itself: Other DNA sequences from this sample encode an identical CDR3 as well. CDR3 sequence: CASSQGQGDQPQHF. The DNA of the CDR3 is TGTGCCAGCAGCCAGGGACAGGGTGACCAGCCCCAGCATTTT. This chain joins TRBV3-1 (or the pseudogene TRBV3-2) and TRBJ1-5, with 9 nucleotides matching TRBD1. There are 14 residues in the CDR3. Germline V gene sequence: CDR1 LGHDT, CDR2 YNNKEL (reference sequence). Unmatched junction bases numbered 4, after V lost 3 bases and J lost 7 bases.

The chain employs TRBV14 and TRBJ1-2, with D perhaps matching TRBD1 (6 bases). Germline V CDR1 and CDR2: SGHDN, FVKESK. The CDR3 has 16 amino acids. V was pared by 1 base and J by 3 bases, with 15 bases between. The CDR3 spells CASSQGGLGLDYGYTF. The CDR3, as DNA: TGTGCCAGCAGCCAAGGGGGGCTAGGCTTGGACTATGGCTACACCTTC.

The V and J genes are TRBV29-1 and TRBJ1-4; possibly TRBD1 for D (5 bases). V gave up 7 bases and J gave up 8 bases, with 17 bases separating them. Germline CDR1 is SQVTM and CDR2 is ANQGSEA. The CDR3 sequence is 13 residues long. CDR3 DNA sequence: TGCAGCGGGGGGGACCCCACTAGGGAAAAACTGTTTTTT. Encoded protein: CSGGDPTREKLFF.

The J gene is TRBJ2-7, the V gene TRBV30; tentative D call: TRBD2 (5 bases). This CDR3 comprises 17 residues. V was trimmed by 3 bases and J by 2 bases, leaving 23 bases between them. The germline gives CDR1 GTSNPN, CDR2 SVGIG (reference sequence). In nucleotides, the CDR3 is TGTGCCTGGAGAAACCCATCAAGCGGAAGATATACCTACGAGCAGTACTTC. Its translation is CAWRNPSSGRYTYEQYF.

The CDR3 is CASSARNQGQTEAFF. CDR3 DNA sequence: TGTGCCAGCAGCGCTAGGAATCAGGGCCAGACTGAAGCTTTCTTT. V usage is TRBV5-4 and J usage is TRBJ1-1; tentative D call: TRBD1 (5 bases). CDR1 is SGHNT and CDR2 is YYREEE in the germline V gene (reference sequence). Trimming shortened V by 4 bases and J by 5 bases, and 18 bases separated the two germline ends. The CDR3 totals 15 residues. Filled out from reference TRBV5-4 and TRBJ1-1, the complete variable domain reads ETGVTQSPTHLIKTRGQQVTLRCSSQSGHNTVSWYQQALGQGPQFIFQYYREEENGRGNFPPRFSGLQFPNYSSELNVNALELDDSALYLCASSARNQGQTEAFFGQGTRLTVV.

In the case of this clone: A much larger clone lies a single base off, so this may be a read error. V and J are TRBV2 and TRBJ1-1; D not resolved. The CDR3 totals 12 residues. Germline V gene sequence: CDR1 SNHLY, CDR2 FYNNEI. CDR3 amino acids: CAGSVTGLEAFF. CDR3 DNA: TGTGCCGGCAGTGTAACTGGACTTGAAGCTTTCTTT.

This chain uses TRBV14 with TRBJ1-1; D remains ambiguous. The CDR3 extends over 15 amino acids. Germline CDR1 and CDR2: SGHDN and FVKESK. V was cut by 0 bases and J by 1 base, with 9 bases left in between. The CDR3 here is CASSQDSGWNTEAFF. Here the CDR3 DNA reads TGTGCCAGCAGCCAAGACTCGGGATGGAACACTGAAGCTTTCTTT.

The chain couples TRBV5-1 to TRBJ1-2, with a possible D match to TRBD1 (5 bases). Germline V lookup: CDR1 SGHRS, CDR2 YFSETQ. V dropped 0 bases and J dropped 4 bases, with 10 bases sitting between them. CDR3 length equals 14 residues. This CDR3 is CASSLAQGGYGYTF. CDR3 nucleotides: TGCGCCAGCAGCTTGGCGCAGGGAGGCTATGGCTACACCTTC. Combining the CDR3 with reference TRBV5-1 and TRBJ1-2 gives the whole variable domain KAGVTQTPRYLIKTRGQQVTLSCSPISGHRSVSWYQQTPGQGLQFLFEYFSETQRNKGNFPGRFSGRQFSNSRSEMNVSTLELGDSALYLCASSLAQGGYGYTFGSGTRLTVV.

The chain couples TRBV10-1 to TRBJ2-7; the D gene is possibly TRBD2 (5 bases). CDR3 length: 12 residues. Germline V gene data show CDR1 as WNHNN and CDR2 as SYGVQD (reference sequence). V shed 5 bases and J shed 3 bases, with 8 bases lying between them. The CDR3 loop is CASSSGIYEQYF. CDR3 DNA: TGCGCCAGCAGTAGCGGAATCTACGAGCAGTACTTC.

The chain combines TRBV19 with TRBJ1-2; 12 nucleotides match TRBD1. Germline CDR1 LNHDA, CDR2 SQIVND (reference sequence). Unmatched junction bases numbered 15, after V lost 1 base and J lost 0 bases. This CDR3 has 21 amino acids. The CDR3 is CASSIAVFRPGQGAPNYGYTF. CDR3 coding DNA: TGTGCCAGTAGTATAGCCGTCTTTCGTCCGGGACAGGGGGCACCTAACTATGGCTACACCTTC.

The chain couples TRBV7-3 to TRBJ2-1, with TRBD1 matching over 7 bases. Germline values: CDR1 SGHTA, CDR2 FQGTGA. This CDR3 region has 15 residues. The ends lost 3 bases at V and 3 bases at J; junction bases unmatched: 5. The chain's CDR3 is CASSFRQGYYNEQFF. The CDR3 region has the DNA TGTGCCAGCAGCTTTCGACAGGGTTACTACAATGAGCAGTTCTTC.

This rearrangement joins TRBV28 to TRBJ1-5; D is unresolved. Germline V gene lookup returns CDR1 MDHEN and CDR2 SYDVKM. V was cut by 2 bases and J by 4 bases, with 12 bases left in between. This CDR3 has 15 residues. CDR3 nucleotide sequence: TGTGCCAGCAGTTTACCCCCAGGCCATAATCAGCCCCAGCATTTT. Its translation is CASSLPPGHNQPQHF.